This is a list of T cell receptor beta chains from one sample in a study of T-cell reconstitution after alpha-beta-depleted transplantation in children. TCRdb reprocessed the PCR reads via MiXCR and lists one record per CDR3 protein. The repertoire holds 350,000 to 400,000 distinct CDR3 sequences, with over 20% as singletons. Sequenced here: PBMCs from the stem cell graft donor, sampled from the stem cell graft. These receptors all stem from a human donor who donated a stem cell graft to a child with acute myeloid leukemia. Each CDR3 is given with its conserved first and last residue. The D gene is left open where the match is weak. Expanded clones get a size class; other rows say once, few or many, or leave the size out.

15 TRBJ2-1 TRBV7-9 TRBD2 many TGTGCCAGCAGCCGCCCGGGACTAGCGTACAATGAGCAGTTCTTC CASSRPGLAYNEQFF
18 TRBJ2-1 TRBV20-1 TRBD2 . TGCAGTGCGGACAACAGGGTTCCGTGGGAGCGGGAGTGGAATGAGCAGTTCTTC CSADNRVPWEREWNEQFF
13 TRBJ1-5 TRBV10-3 . few TGTGCCATCAGTGCGGGGCACGGACAGCCCCAGCATTTT CAISAGHGQPQHF
12 TRBJ2-2 TRBV28 TRBD2 . TGTGCCAGCAGGCGGGAGGCCGGGGAGCTGTTTTTT CASRREAGELFF
14 TRBJ2-7 TRBV12-3/TRBV12-4 . . TGTGCCAGCAGTTTAGATCCAGGGTCCAGCGAGCAGTACTTC CASSLDPGSSEQYF
15 TRBJ2-7 TRBV5-1 TRBD2 . TGCGCCAGCAGCTTAATGGCGGGAGGGCCGGACGAGCAGTACTTC CASSLMAGGPDEQYF
16 TRBJ2-5 TRBV27 TRBD1 . TGTGCCAGCAGTTCCTTGGGACAGGGAGGGCCAGAGACCCAGTACTTC CASSSLGQGGPETQYF
14 TRBJ1-5 TRBV7-9 TRBD1 many TGTGCCAGCAGCCCAGGGACAGCGAATCAGCCCCAGCATTTT CASSPGTANQPQHF
15 TRBJ1-5 TRBV12-3/TRBV12-4 . few TGTGCCAGCAGTTCGAACATGAATAGCAATCAGCCCCAGCATTTT CASSSNMNSNQPQHF
11 TRBJ2-1 TRBV10-3 TRBD2 many TGTGCCACAGGACTAGACAATGAGCAGTTCTTC CATGLDNEQFF
17 TRBJ2-5 TRBV11-2 TRBD1 . TGTGCCAGCAGCTACAAAGGGACAGGTGGGCCTCAAGAGACCCAGTACTTC CASSYKGTGGPQETQYF
14 TRBJ2-1 TRBV28 . few TGTGCCAGCAGCTCGGGACCCACGGTACATGAGCAGTTCTTC CASSSGPTVHEQFF
14 TRBJ2-7 TRBV28 . . TGTGCCAGCAATTACGCCAGGGGATCCTACGAGCAGTACTTC CASNYARGSYEQYF
14 TRBJ1-1 TRBV12-3/TRBV12-4 . few TGTGCCAGCAGTCCCCCGGGGGATAGCACTGAAGCTTTCTTT CASSPPGDSTEAFF
14 TRBJ2-1 TRBV7-2 . once TGTGCCAGCAGCTTAATAGTGCGAGTGGATGAGCAGTTCTTC CASSLIVRVDEQFF
12 TRBJ2-1 TRBV6-2/TRBV6-3 . few TGTGCCAGCAGTTACTCGAGGGTTGAGCAGTTCTTC CASSYSRVEQFF
14 TRBJ1-5 TRBV20-1 TRBD1 . TGCAGTGCTAGACGGACAGGGTGGGGTCAGCCCCAGCATTTT CSARRTGWGQPQHF
13 TRBJ2-5 TRBV29-1 . few TGCAGCGTTGAAATACAGATCCAAGAGACCCAGTACTTC CSVEIQIQETQYF
15 TRBJ2-7 TRBV20-1 TRBD2 many TGCAGTGCTAGGATTCTAGCGGGAGCCCCCTACGAGCAGTACTTC CSARILAGAPYEQYF
16 TRBJ2-2 TRBV12-3/TRBV12-4 TRBD2 . TGTGCCAGCAGCCGTTCTAGCGGGAGATCCACCGGGGAGCTGTTTTTT CASSRSSGRSTGELFF
14 TRBJ2-1 TRBV24-1 TRBD1 . TGTGCCACCAGCGGCCAGGGGGTGGTCGATGAGCAGTTCTTC CATSGQGVVDEQFF
16 TRBJ2-6 TRBV24-1 . . TGTGCCACCAGTGAATCAACAGGGTCTGGGGCCAACGTCCTGACTTTC CATSESTGSGANVLTF
16 TRBJ2-3 TRBV10-2 TRBD2 . TGCGCCAGCAGTGATCCCCTAGCGGGAGACACAGATACGCAGTATTTT CASSDPLAGDTDTQYF
15 TRBJ2-7 TRBV7-2 . . TGTGCCAGCAGCTTAGTAGGAGGGGTCTCCAACGAGCAGTACTTC CASSLVGGVSNEQYF
15 TRBJ2-1 TRBV10-3 . . TGTGCCATCAGTGAGCCCGGAAGCTCCTACAATGAGCAGTTCTTC CAISEPGSSYNEQFF
14 TRBJ1-2 TRBV11-1 . . TGTGCCAGCAGCTTAGCCATCGCTAACTATGGCTACACCTTC CASSLAIANYGYTF
15 TRBJ2-5 TRBV7-2 TRBD2 once TGTGCCAGCAGCTTAGCGCGTAGCGGGCAAGAGACCCAGTACTTC CASSLARSGQETQYF